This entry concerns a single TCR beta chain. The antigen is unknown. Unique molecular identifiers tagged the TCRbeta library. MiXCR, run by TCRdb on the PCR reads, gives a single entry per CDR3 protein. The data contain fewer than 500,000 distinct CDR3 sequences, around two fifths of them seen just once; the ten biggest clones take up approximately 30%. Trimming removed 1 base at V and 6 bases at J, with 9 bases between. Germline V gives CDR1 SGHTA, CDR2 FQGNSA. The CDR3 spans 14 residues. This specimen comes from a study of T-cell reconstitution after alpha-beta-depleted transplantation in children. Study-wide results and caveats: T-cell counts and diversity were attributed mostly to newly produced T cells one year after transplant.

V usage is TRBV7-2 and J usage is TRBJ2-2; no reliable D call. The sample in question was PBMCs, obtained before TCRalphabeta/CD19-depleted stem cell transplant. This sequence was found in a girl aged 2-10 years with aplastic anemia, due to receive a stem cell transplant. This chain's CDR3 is CASSLGYGSGELFF. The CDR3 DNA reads TGTGCCAGCAGCTTAGGGTATGGGTCCGGGGAGCTGTTTTTT.